Described below is a single T cell receptor beta chain sequence and its context. Antigen specificity is unknown. The source of the sample is a study of spatial heterogeneity in lung cancer. Study summary: Averaged across combinations, each unique TCR and UMI pairing appeared more than ten times in raw reads, which were uncorrected. Study-wide results and limits: Ubiquitous expanded tumor TCRs showed up in blood more at resection than follow-up.

Time point indicated: sample taken at primary tumor resection. The study sequenced unsorted whole RNA from tumor, nontumor lung or frozen PBMC. TCRdb re-called the 5' RACE reads through MiXCR, storing one row per CDR3 protein. Seen here are fewer than 12,000 distinct CDR3 sequences, around 9.3% observed once, and the top ten hold around 25%. The CDR3 spans 15 residues. Looked up from germline, CDR1 is LGHNA and CDR2 is YNFKEQ. V was pared by 4 bases and J by 0 bases, with 12 bases between. The TCR was taken from a male donor with early-stage non-small cell lung cancer. Sample: PBMCs, taken at surgery. The rearrangement joins TRBV4-2 to TRBJ1-1; D unclear. CDR3 DNA sequence: TGTGCCAGCAGCCGCGCGGGCAAAATGAACACTGAAGCTTTCTTT. Residues: CASSRAGKMNTEAFF.